The 19 T cell receptor beta chains presented below share a single source sample, sequenced in a study of T cell clones after liver transplantation. Method: immunoSEQ multiplex PCR; TCRdb's copy keeps in-frame clones and lacks some. The profile shows some 20,000 clones, 70% to 90% of them singletons. The sample consisted of CD8+ T cells from blood, taken around 50 months after liver transplant. The receptor source for this set is a human patient who received a liver transplant. A subset of T cells may come from the graft donor.

This clone was counted between two and nine times. J is TRBJ2-1 and V is TRBV19; D possibly matches TRBD1 or TRBD2 (6 bases each). The CDR3 is made up of 15 amino acids. V shed 1 base and J shed 3 bases, with 10 bases lying between them. Germline CDR1 is LNHDA and CDR2 is SQIVND (reference sequence). The CDR3 sequence: CASSIVAGHYNEQFF. CDR3 bases: TGTGCCAGTAGTATAGTGGCGGGACACTACAATGAGCAGTTCTTC.

The rearrangement joins TRBV28 to TRBJ2-5; TRBD2 agrees at 13 bases. Trimming cost V 6 bases and J 0 bases; bases outside gene matches: 4. This CDR3 has 16 amino acids. Germline V gene sequence: CDR1 MDHEN, CDR2 SYDVKM. In DNA, the CDR3 is TGTGCCAGCAGCCTCGGGACTAGCGGGAACCAAGAGACCCAGTACTTC. Translated: CASSLGTSGNQETQYF.

In DNA, the CDR3 is TGTGCCAGCAGCCCTAACACAGTATCCTACGAGCAGTACTTC. Its protein is CASSPNTVSYEQYF. The V gene is TRBV7-8, the J gene TRBJ2-7, with no clear D. V lost 5 bases and J lost 1, with 12 bases in between. Per the germline V gene, CDR1 is SGHVS and CDR2 is FQNEAQ. The CDR3 is made up of 14 amino acids. The whole variable domain, filled in from reference TRBV7-8 and TRBJ2-7, reads GAGVSQSPRYKVAKRGQDVALRCDPISGHVSLFWYQQALGQGPEFLTYFQNEAQLDKSGLPSDRFFAERPEGSVSTLKIQRTQQEDSAVYLCASSPNTVSYEQYFGPGTRLTVT.

The chain links TRBV11-2 to TRBJ2-5, with TRBD1 as a possible D gene (6 bases). Germline CDR1 reads SGHAT; CDR2 reads FQNNGV. Trimming removed 1 base from V and 4 bases from J, with 10 bases in between. CDR3 length equals 14 residues. Here the CDR3 reads CASSLVPGVETQYF. DNA for the CDR3: TGTGCCAGCAGCTTAGTTCCAGGGGTAGAGACCCAGTACTTC. The full variable domain, completed using reference TRBV11-2 and TRBJ2-5, is EAGVAQSPRYKIIEKRQSVAFWCNPISGHATLYWYQQILGQGPKLLIQFQNNGVVDDSQLPKDRFSAERLKGVDSTLKIQPAKLEDSAVYLCASSLVPGVETQYFGPGTRLLVL.

The rearrangement uses TRBV7-3 and TRBJ2-1, with TRBD2 identical over 15 bases. This CDR3 region has 20 residues. Germline CDR1 reads SGHTA; CDR2 reads FQGTGA. After removal of 3 bases from V and 1 base from J, the junction contained 10 bases not matched to a gene. This CDR3 reads CASSFGLAGGPKGSYNEQFF. The CDR3 DNA reads as TGTGCCAGCAGCTTCGGACTAGCGGGAGGGCCTAAAGGATCCTACAATGAGCAGTTCTTC.

The chain combines TRBV4-3 with TRBJ2-3; 8 bases line up with TRBD2. Germline V lookup: CDR1 LGHNA, CDR2 YSLEER. The trim removed 1 base at V and 1 base at J, leaving 10 bases unmatched. The CDR3 is 18 amino acids. The CDR3 protein is CASSQAGLDGSGTDTQYF. DNA for the CDR3: TGCGCCAGCAGCCAAGCGGGACTAGATGGTTCGGGCACAGATACGCAGTATTTT.

This chain uses TRBV4-1 with TRBJ1-5; D uncertain. Trimming pared 0 bases from V and 8 bases from J, leaving 14 bases between. Germline V lookup: CDR1 MGHRA, CDR2 YSYEKL. This CDR3 has 15 amino acids. CDR3 DNA sequence: TGCGCCAGCAGCCAAGACGATTCCGATCATGAGCCCCAGCATTTT. Translation gives CASSQDDSDHEPQHF.

This clone turned up a few times. The rearrangement uses TRBV7-9 and TRBJ2-2; 11 nucleotides agree with TRBD2. This CDR3 contains 16 residues. The V gene end was trimmed by 5 bases and the J gene end by 4 bases; junction bases not matched to a gene: 6. Germline CDR1 and CDR2: SEHNR and FQNEAQ (reference sequence). The CDR3 sequence: CASSTKTSGATGELFF. The CDR3 DNA follows: TGTGCCAGCAGCACGAAGACTAGCGGGGCCACCGGGGAGCTGTTTTTT.

The gene calls are TRBV7-9 and TRBJ2-7; TRBD1 agrees at 7 bases. The CDR3 is 13 residues long. With V trimmed by 5 bases and J by 6 bases, 7 bases remained unmatched. Germline loops: CDR1 SEHNR, CDR2 FQNEAQ (reference sequence). CDR3 sequence reads: CASSPLTGPEQYF. In DNA, the CDR3 is TGTGCCAGCAGCCCCCTGACAGGGCCCGAGCAGTACTTC.

This rearrangement joins TRBV5-6 to TRBJ2-2; weak D call: TRBD1 (6 bases). The CDR3 is made up of 15 amino acids. Germline V CDR1 and CDR2: SGHDT, YYEEEE. V lost 0 bases and J 2 bases, leaving 8 bases between the germline ends. DNA of the CDR3: TGTGCCAGCAGCTTGGACAGGGAAAACACCGGGGAGCTGTTTTTT. Residues: CASSLDRENTGELFF.

The J gene is TRBJ1-2, the V gene TRBV27, with 8 bases that match TRBD1. Germline values: CDR1 MNHEY, CDR2 SMNVEV (reference sequence). The CDR3 runs to 15 residues. V shed 5 bases and J 6 bases; nucleotides not matched to a gene: 11. The CDR3 nucleotides are TGTGCCAGCAGTCCCGTCGGGACAGGCCAGGATGGCTACACCTTC. Translated, it gives CASSPVGTGQDGYTF.

This chain connects TRBV10-3 to TRBJ1-5; the match to TRBD1 covers 8 bases. J was trimmed by 6 bases and V by 5 bases; bases with no gene match: 3. Germline values: CDR1 ENHRY, CDR2 SYGVKD. The CDR3 loop spans 13 amino acids. CDR3 sequence (DNA): TGTGCCATCAGTTCAGGGGGCGTTCAGCCCCAGCATTTT. Translated: CAISSGGVQPQHF.

This clone has a single count. The chain couples TRBV5-1 to TRBJ2-5; D gene uncertain. The CDR3 sequence is 11 residues long. CDR1 is SGHRS, CDR2 YFSETQ, per germline. Trimming shortened V by 3 bases and J by 5 bases, and 5 bases separated the two germline ends. CDR3 amino acids: CASSYGETQYF. The CDR3 DNA follows: TGCGCCAGCAGCTACGGTGAGACCCAGTACTTC.

The V and J genes are TRBV19 and TRBJ2-7, with TRBD1 matching 7 bases. CDR3 length: 13 residues. Germline assignment: CDR1 LNHDA and CDR2 SQIVND (reference sequence). J gave up 4 bases and V 3 bases, and 3 bases lay outside the gene matches. In nucleotides, the CDR3 is TGTGCCAGTAGTATCGAGGACAGGTACGAGCAGTACTTC. This translates into CASSIEDRYEQYF.

This clone is large within its sample. The chain combines TRBV19 with TRBJ2-1; unclear D gene. The V end was cut by 1 base, the J end by 1 base, with 23 bases between. Germline V gene lookup returns CDR1 LNHDA and CDR2 SQIVND (reference sequence). The CDR3 totals 20 residues. As DNA, the CDR3 is TGTGCCAGTAGTATAGGGGATCCTGTGGGCGAGAAGAGGTCCTACAATGAGCAGTTCTTC. Amino acid sequence: CASSIGDPVGEKRSYNEQFF.

The chain carries TRBV19 and TRBJ2-1, with TRBD2 identical over 7 bases. With V trimmed by 11 bases and J by 7 bases, 11 bases remained unmatched. The CDR3 spans 13 residues. The V gene's germline CDR1 is LNHDA and CDR2 SQIVND (reference sequence). CDR3 coding DNA: TGTGCCTCGAGCGGGGTCCTTGGGAATGAGCAGTTCTTC. Amino acids: CASSGVLGNEQFF.

This rearrangement joins TRBV27 to TRBJ2-1; TRBD2 is a possible D gene (6 bases). Germline V gives CDR1 MNHEY, CDR2 SMNVEV (reference sequence). CDR3 length: 12 residues. V was cut by 7 bases and J by 9 bases, with 13 bases left in between. The CDR3 sequence: CASTFGGGEQFF. CDR3 in DNA: TGTGCCAGCACCTTCGGGGGAGGTGAGCAGTTCTTC.

The gene calls are TRBV7-9 and TRBJ2-7; D might be TRBD2 (5 bases). Looked up from germline, CDR1 is SEHNR and CDR2 is FQNEAQ (reference sequence). The CDR3 extends over 10 amino acids. V shed 6 bases and J shed 6 bases, with 6 bases lying between them. CDR3 DNA: TGTGCCAGCAGTCGGGGCGAGCAGTACTTC. Amino acids: CASSRGEQYF. Supplemented by reference TRBV7-9 and TRBJ2-7, the full variable domain reads DTGVSQNPRHKITKRGQNVTFRCDPISEHNRLYWYRQTLGQGPEFLTYFQNEAQLEKSRLLSDRFSAERPKGSFSTLEIQRTEQGDSAMYLCASSRGEQYFGPGTRLTVT.

The chain joins TRBV11-2 to TRBJ2-1; D not resolved. Germline-derived CDR1 and CDR2 are SGHAT and FQNNGV. Trimming left V 1 base short and J 0 bases short, with 7 bases between. The CDR3 covers 15 residues. In DNA, the CDR3 is TGTGCCAGCAGCTTAGTGGAATCCTCCTACAATGAGCAGTTCTTC. Its translation: CASSLVESSYNEQFF.